These 15 T cell receptor beta chains were all obtained from the same sample, sequenced in a study of blood T cell repertoires in COVID-19. The method was immunoSEQ multiplex PCR; TCRdb's version includes in-frame clones alone and lacks a portion of them. The table lists tens of thousands of clones, roughly 86% of them singletons. The sequenced material came from peripheral blood. These receptor sequences come from a woman aged 45-65 years with acute or convalescent COVID-19.

The rearrangement uses TRBV4-1 and TRBJ1-2; 7 bases align to TRBD1. The germline V gene encodes CDR1 MGHRA and CDR2 YSYEKL. The CDR3 totals 17 residues. V gave up 2 bases and J gave up 6 bases; unmatched junction bases: 15. The CDR3 bases are TGCGCCAGCAGCCAAAAGGGACAGCGGGAGACGGTGGATGGCTACACCTTC. Its protein is CASSQKGQRETVDGYTF.

The rearrangement links TRBV18 to TRBJ2-7; D possibly corresponds to TRBD1 (6 bases). Per the germline V gene, CDR1 is KGHSH and CDR2 is LQKENI. The V gene lost 2 bases and the J gene lost 7 bases, with 18 bases spanning the gap. The CDR3 has 15 residues. The CDR3 loop is CASSPGTGQGGEQYF. DNA for the CDR3: TGTGCCAGCTCACCAGGTACAGGGCAAGGTGGGGAGCAGTACTTC. Complete variable domain (other parts from reference TRBV18 and TRBJ2-7): NAGVMQNPRHLVRRRGQEARLRCSPMKGHSHVYWYRQLPEEGLKFMVYLQKENIIDESGMPKERFSAEFPKEGPSILRIQQVVRGDSAAYFCASSPGTGQGGEQYFGPGTRLTVT.

This rearrangement joins TRBV7-6 to TRBJ1-1, with D unclear. In germline, CDR1 is SGHVS, CDR2 FNYEAQ. Trimming cost V 5 bases and J 1 base, with 11 bases left between them. The CDR3 contains 14 residues. CDR3 nucleotide sequence: TGTGCCAGCAGCCCCGGGTTGGGGAACACTGAAGCTTTCTTT. Translation: CASSPGLGNTEAFF. The whole variable domain, remainder taken from reference TRBV7-6 and TRBJ1-1, is GAGVSQSPRYKVTKRGQDVALRCDPISGHVSLYWYRQALGQGPEFLTYFNYEAQQDKSGLPNDRFSAERPEGSISTLTIQRTEQRDSAMYRCASSPGLGNTEAFFGQGTRLTVV.

V usage is TRBV5-8 and J usage is TRBJ1-2; weak D call: TRBD1 (5 bases). Trimming took off 2 bases at V and 4 bases at J, with 12 bases between the two ends. This CDR3 contains 14 residues. Germline V CDR1 and CDR2: SGHTS, YDEGEE. CDR3 nucleotide sequence: TGTGCCAGCAGCTTTGGCCAGGGAGGCTATGGCTACACCTTC. It specifies CASSFGQGGYGYTF.

J is TRBJ2-7 and V is TRBV7-2; D uncertain. CDR1 is SGHTA and CDR2 is FQGNSA in the germline V gene. CDR3 length: 13 residues. Between the trimmed V and J ends, which lost 5 bases and 4 bases, there was a span of 12 bases. The CDR3 DNA sequence: TGTGCCAGCAGCATAAGTGACAATTACGAGCAGTACTTC. The encoded protein is CASSISDNYEQYF.

The chain carries TRBV6-1 and TRBJ2-3; D uncertain. This CDR3 region has 14 residues. Germline CDR1 reads MNHNS; CDR2 reads SASEGT. V dropped 5 bases and J dropped 2 bases, with 11 bases sitting between them. CDR3 amino acids: CASSYLVSTDTQYF. Written as DNA, the CDR3 is TGTGCCAGCAGTTATTTAGTTTCCACAGATACGCAGTATTTT.

This clone was seen just once. The chain is built from TRBV7-3 and TRBJ2-1; D perhaps matches TRBD1 (6 bases). Deletions cut 4 bases from V and 8 bases from J, with 18 bases between. CDR3 length equals 15 residues. The V gene's germline CDR1 is SGHTA and CDR2 FQGTGA. CDR3 coding DNA: TGTGCCAGCAGCTCGCCGACAGGCACCAACGATGAGCAGTTCTTC. It yields the protein CASSSPTGTNDEQFF.

This clone was seen only a few times. CDR3 DNA: TGTGCCAGCAGCCCTCAAGGAGAGAGTGCGTACGAGCAGTACTTC. This gives the protein CASSPQGESAYEQYF. This rearrangement joins TRBV7-9 to TRBJ2-7, with D uncertain. Germline loops: CDR1 SEHNR, CDR2 FQNEAQ (reference sequence). V was shortened by 5 bases and J by 4 bases, with 18 bases between the two germline ends. CDR3 length: 15 residues.

This clone was observed a single time. The V gene is TRBV27, the J gene TRBJ1-6, with 10 positions matching TRBD1. The trim removed 5 bases at V and 7 bases at J, leaving 5 bases unmatched. The CDR3 contains 15 residues. Looked up from germline, CDR1 is MNHEY and CDR2 is SMNVEV (reference sequence). As DNA, the CDR3 is TGTGCCAGCAGTACCCGGGACAGGGGAAATTCACCCCTCCACTTT. This gives the protein CASSTRDRGNSPLHF.

This chain uses TRBV10-3 with TRBJ2-3, with TRBD1 as a possible D gene (6 bases). Deletions cut 2 bases from V and 2 bases from J, with 11 bases between. The CDR3 contains 15 residues. Germline CDR1 and CDR2: ENHRY and SYGVKD. CDR3 in DNA: TGTGCCATCAGTGAGCTGGGACAATTCACAGATACGCAGTATTTT. This codes for CAISELGQFTDTQYF.

Here the CDR3 reads CASSLGRGTSGPPFSYEQYF. The CDR3 DNA reads TGTGCCAGCAGCTTAGGCCGTGGGACTAGCGGCCCTCCGTTCTCCTACGAGCAGTACTTC. V and J are TRBV13 and TRBJ2-7, with 11 bases identical to TRBD2. CDR1 is PRHDT and CDR2 is FYEKMQ in the germline V gene (reference sequence). This CDR3 has 20 residues. V lost 0 bases and J lost 0; bases outside the gene matches: 13.

CDR3 in amino acids: CASSQWNGPQETQYF. The DNA of the CDR3 is TGTGCCAGCAGCCAGTGGAATGGGCCACAAGAGACCCAGTACTTC. J is TRBJ2-5 and V is TRBV7-2; D is ambiguous. The germline V and J ends were trimmed by 5 bases and 2 bases, with 15 bases remaining between them. The CDR3 totals 15 residues. Per the germline V gene, CDR1 is SGHTA and CDR2 is FQGNSA.

The chain couples TRBV3-1 (or the pseudogene TRBV3-2) to TRBJ2-6; a weak D match, TRBD2 (6 bases). There are 17 residues in the CDR3. The germline V gene has CDR1 LGHDT and CDR2 YNNKEL (reference sequence). The V end was cut by 1 base, the J end by 5 bases, with 15 bases between. Here the CDR3 DNA reads TGTGCCAGCAGCCAAGGGGGAGGAATGGGGAGGGCCAACGTCCTGACTTTC. Amino acid sequence: CASSQGGGMGRANVLTF.

V is TRBV29-1 and J is TRBJ2-1; the match to TRBD2 covers 14 bases. This CDR3 region has 15 residues. Germline assignment: CDR1 SQVTM and CDR2 ANQGSEA. Trimming cost V 6 bases and J 8 bases; bases outside gene matches: 9. CDR3 nucleotides: TGCAGCGTCGTTGGACTAGCGGGGGGCTCCGATGAGCAGTTCTTC. It yields the protein CSVVGLAGGSDEQFF.

By its share, this clone is medium-sized. The J gene is TRBJ1-2, the V gene TRBV27, with D possibly TRBD1 on 6 matching bases. The CDR3 contains 13 residues. Germline-derived CDR1 and CDR2 are MNHEY and SMNVEV (reference sequence). V dropped 6 bases and J dropped 5 bases, with 13 bases sitting between them. This CDR3 is CASSRDGTYGYTF. The CDR3 nucleotides read TGTGCCAGCAGCCGAGACGGGACATATGGCTACACCTTC.